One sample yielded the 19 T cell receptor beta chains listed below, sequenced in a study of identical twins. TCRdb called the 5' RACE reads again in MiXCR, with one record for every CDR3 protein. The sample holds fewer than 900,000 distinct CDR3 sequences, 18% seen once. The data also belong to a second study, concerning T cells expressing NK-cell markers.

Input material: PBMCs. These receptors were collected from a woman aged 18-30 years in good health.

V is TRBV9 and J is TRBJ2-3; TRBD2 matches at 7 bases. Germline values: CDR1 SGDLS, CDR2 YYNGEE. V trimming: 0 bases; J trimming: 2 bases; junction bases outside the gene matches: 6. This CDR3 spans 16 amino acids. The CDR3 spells CASSVGGGVVTDTQYF. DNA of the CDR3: TGTGCCAGCAGCGTAGGGGGAGGGGTGGTCACAGATACGCAGTATTTT. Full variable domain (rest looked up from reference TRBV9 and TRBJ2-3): DSGVTQTPKHLITATGQRVTLRCSPRSGDLSVYWYQQSLDQGLQFLIQYYNGEERAKGNILERFSAQQFPDLHSELNLSSLELGDSALYFCASSVGGGVVTDTQYFGPGTRLTVL.

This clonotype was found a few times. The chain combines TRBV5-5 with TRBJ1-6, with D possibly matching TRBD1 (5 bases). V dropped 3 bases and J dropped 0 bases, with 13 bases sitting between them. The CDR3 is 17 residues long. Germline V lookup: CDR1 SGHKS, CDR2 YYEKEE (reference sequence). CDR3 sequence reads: CASSSEGQVSYNSPLHF. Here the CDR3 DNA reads TGTGCCAGCAGCTCGGAGGGGCAGGTCTCCTATAATTCACCCCTCCACTTT.

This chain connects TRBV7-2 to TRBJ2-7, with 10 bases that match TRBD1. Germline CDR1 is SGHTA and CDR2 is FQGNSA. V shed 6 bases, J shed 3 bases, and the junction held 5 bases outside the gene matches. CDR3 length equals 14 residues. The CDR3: CASRHRDRGYEQYF. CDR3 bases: TGTGCCAGCAGGCACCGGGACAGGGGCTACGAGCAGTACTTC.

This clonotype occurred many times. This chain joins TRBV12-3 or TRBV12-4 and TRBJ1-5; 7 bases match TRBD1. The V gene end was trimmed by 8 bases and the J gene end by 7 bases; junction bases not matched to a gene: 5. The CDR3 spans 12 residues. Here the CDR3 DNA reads TGTGCCAGCGGCCCAGGGGGGCAGCCCCAGCATTTT. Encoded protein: CASGPGGQPQHF.

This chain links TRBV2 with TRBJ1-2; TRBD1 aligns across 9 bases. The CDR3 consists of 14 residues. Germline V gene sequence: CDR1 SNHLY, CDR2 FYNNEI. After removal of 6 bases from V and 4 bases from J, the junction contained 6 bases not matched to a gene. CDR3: CASSLTGGTYGYTF. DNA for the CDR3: TGTGCCAGCAGCTTGACAGGGGGGACCTATGGCTACACCTTC.

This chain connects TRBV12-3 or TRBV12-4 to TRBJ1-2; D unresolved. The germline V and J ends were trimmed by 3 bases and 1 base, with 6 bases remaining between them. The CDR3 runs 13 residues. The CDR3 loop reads CASSFSYNYGYTF. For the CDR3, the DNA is TGTGCCAGCAGTTTTAGTTATAACTATGGCTACACCTTC.

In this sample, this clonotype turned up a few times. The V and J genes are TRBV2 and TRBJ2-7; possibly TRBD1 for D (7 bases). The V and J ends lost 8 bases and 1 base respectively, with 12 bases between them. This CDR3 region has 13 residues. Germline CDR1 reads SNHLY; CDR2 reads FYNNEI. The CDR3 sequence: CASGGTASYEQYF. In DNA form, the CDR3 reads TGTGCCAGCGGCGGGACAGCTTCCTACGAGCAGTACTTC.

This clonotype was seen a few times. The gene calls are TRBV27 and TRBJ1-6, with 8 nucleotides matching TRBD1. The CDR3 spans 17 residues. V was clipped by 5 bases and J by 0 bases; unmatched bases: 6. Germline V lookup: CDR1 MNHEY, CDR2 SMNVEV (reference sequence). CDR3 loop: CASSVDRAGSYNSPLHF. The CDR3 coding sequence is TGTGCCAGCAGTGTGGACAGGGCGGGCTCCTATAATTCACCCCTCCACTTT.

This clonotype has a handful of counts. The chain's CDR3 is CASSFGGTGTQYF. CDR3 bases: TGTGCCAGCAGTTTCGGGGGTACCGGGACCCAGTACTTC. The chain combines TRBV12-3 or TRBV12-4 with TRBJ2-5, with D maybe TRBD2 (6 bases). Trimming shortened V by 3 bases and J by 7 bases, and 12 bases separated the two germline ends. This CDR3 has 13 amino acids.

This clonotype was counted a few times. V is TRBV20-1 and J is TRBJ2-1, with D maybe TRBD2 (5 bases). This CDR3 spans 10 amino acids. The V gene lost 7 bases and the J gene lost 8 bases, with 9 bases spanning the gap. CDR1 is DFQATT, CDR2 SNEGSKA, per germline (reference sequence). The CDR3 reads CSVKRDEQFF. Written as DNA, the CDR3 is TGCAGTGTTAAGAGGGATGAGCAGTTCTTC.

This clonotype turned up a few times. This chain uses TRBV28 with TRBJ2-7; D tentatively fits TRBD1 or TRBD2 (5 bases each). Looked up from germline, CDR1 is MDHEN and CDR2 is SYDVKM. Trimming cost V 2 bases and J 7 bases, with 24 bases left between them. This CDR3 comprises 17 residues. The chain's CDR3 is CASSLTSGTRLQEEQYF. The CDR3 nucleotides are TGTGCCAGCAGTTTAACCTCCGGGACCCGACTGCAGGAGGAGCAGTACTTC.

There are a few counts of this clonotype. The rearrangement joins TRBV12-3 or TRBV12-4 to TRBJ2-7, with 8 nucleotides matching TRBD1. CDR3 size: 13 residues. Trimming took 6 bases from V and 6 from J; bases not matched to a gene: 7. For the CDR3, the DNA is TGTGCCAGCAGATCTTCAGGGGGCGCCGAGCAGTACTTC. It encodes CASRSSGGAEQYF.

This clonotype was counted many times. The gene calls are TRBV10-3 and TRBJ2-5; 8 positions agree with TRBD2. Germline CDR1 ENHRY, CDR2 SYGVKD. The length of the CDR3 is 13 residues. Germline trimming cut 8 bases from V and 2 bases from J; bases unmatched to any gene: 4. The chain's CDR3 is CAISASGQETQYF. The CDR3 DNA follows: TGTGCCATCTCGGCTAGCGGGCAAGAGACCCAGTACTTC.

CDR3 sequence reads: CASRTSGSSEQYF. For the CDR3, the DNA is TGTGCCAGCAGAACTAGCGGGAGTAGCGAGCAGTACTTC. The gene calls are TRBV6-1 and TRBJ2-7, with 11 bases identical to TRBD2. Germline loops: CDR1 MNHNS, CDR2 SASEGT. V shed 6 bases, J shed 6 bases, and the junction held 4 bases outside the gene matches. The CDR3 totals 13 residues.

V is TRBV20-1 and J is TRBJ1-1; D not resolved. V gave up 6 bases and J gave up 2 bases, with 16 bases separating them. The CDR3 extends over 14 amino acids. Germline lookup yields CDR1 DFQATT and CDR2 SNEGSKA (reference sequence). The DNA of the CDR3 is TGCAGTGCGGACGCCTCAGGAATTAACACTGAAGCTTTCTTT. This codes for CSADASGINTEAFF.

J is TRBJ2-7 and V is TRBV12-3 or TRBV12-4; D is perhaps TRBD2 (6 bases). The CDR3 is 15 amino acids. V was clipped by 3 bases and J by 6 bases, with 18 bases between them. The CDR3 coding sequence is TGTGCCAGCAGTTTGGACCAATGGGAGGTCGGCGAGCAGTACTTC. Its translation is CASSLDQWEVGEQYF.

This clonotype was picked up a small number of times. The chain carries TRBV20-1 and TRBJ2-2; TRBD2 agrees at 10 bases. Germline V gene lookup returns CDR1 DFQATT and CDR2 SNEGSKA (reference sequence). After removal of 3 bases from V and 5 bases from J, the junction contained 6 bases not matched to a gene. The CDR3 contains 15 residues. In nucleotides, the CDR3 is TGCAGTGCTAGCCCACTAGCGGGGTTGACCGGGGAGCTGTTTTTT. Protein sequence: CSASPLAGLTGELFF.

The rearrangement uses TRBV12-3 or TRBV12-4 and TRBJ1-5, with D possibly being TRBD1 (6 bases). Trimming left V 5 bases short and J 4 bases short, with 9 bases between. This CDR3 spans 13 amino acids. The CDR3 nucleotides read TGTGCCAGCAGTAACCAGGGGAATCAGCCCCAGCATTTT. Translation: CASSNQGNQPQHF.

The CDR3 loop reads CASSIENSGANVLTF. For the CDR3, the DNA is TGTGCCAGTAGTATAGAAAATTCTGGGGCCAACGTCCTGACTTTC. This rearrangement joins TRBV19 to TRBJ2-6; D ambiguous. Germline CDR1 and CDR2: LNHDA and SQIVND (reference sequence). The CDR3 extends over 15 amino acids. The ends were cut back, 0 bases at V and 1 base at J, with 4 bases in the middle.